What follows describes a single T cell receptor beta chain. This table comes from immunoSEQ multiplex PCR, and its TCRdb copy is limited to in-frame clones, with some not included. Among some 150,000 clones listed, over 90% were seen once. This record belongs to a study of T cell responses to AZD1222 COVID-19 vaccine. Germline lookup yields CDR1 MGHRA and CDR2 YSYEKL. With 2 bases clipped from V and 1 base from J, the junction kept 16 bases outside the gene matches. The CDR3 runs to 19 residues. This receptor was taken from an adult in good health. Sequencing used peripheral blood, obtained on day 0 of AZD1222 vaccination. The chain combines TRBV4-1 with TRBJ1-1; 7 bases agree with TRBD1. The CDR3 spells CASSQILTGSRAPNTEAFF. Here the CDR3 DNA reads TGCGCCAGCAGCCAAATTCTGACAGGGTCGAGGGCGCCGAACACTGAAGCTTTCTTT.